This TCR beta chain was documented in a study of breast tumors, draining lymph nodes, adjacent tissues. Study-wide results and limits: Tumor TCR diversity was below lymph nodes but above nontumor tissue.

A word on this clonotype: Antigen: not known. This clone may be a read error of a much larger clone one base away.

The germline CDR1 and CDR2 sequences are SGHTA and FQGTGA. There are 13 residues in the CDR3. TCRdb used MiXCR to reprocess the multiplex PCR reads, holding one entry per CDR3 protein. The sample lists about 130,000 distinct CDR3 sequences, about 20% occurring once. Axillary draining lymph nodes of breast cancer patients supplied the node samples. J is TRBJ2-2 and V is TRBV7-3, with D tentatively TRBD2 (5 bases). The TCR was taken from a female donor with breast cancer. Some clones in this sample may be carry-over from other donors' samples. Input material: axillary lymph node tissue. The CDR3 nucleotides are TGTGCCAGCAGGGCCTCTGCGACCGGGGAGCCGTTTTTT. It is translated as CASRASATGEPFF.